A selection of T cell receptor beta chains follows, all from one sample in a study of cytomegalovirus exposure and HLA in healthy donors. The method was immunoSEQ multiplex PCR; TCRdb's version includes in-frame clones alone and lacks a portion of them. The table records over 150,000 clones, 80% of them present only once. Sequencing was performed on PBMCs. The receptors stem from a woman between 40 and 55 years old in good health and CMV-seropositive. The CDR3 runs from the conserved cysteine through the conserved F or W. A D gene is named only where the DNA matches it firmly. Size tells how often a clone was seen (once, few, many) or the class of an expanded clone, and some rows leave it out.

abundance: few; v_gene: TRBV5-1; j_gene: TRBJ2-3; d_gene: NA; CDR3aa: CASSLRGTGTDTQYF; CDR3nt: TGCGCCAGCAGCTTGCGCGGGACTGGCACAGATACGCAGTATTTT
abundance: few; v_gene: TRBV7-2; j_gene: TRBJ2-1; d_gene: NA; CDR3aa: CASRPGGSGYNEQFF; CDR3nt: TGTGCCAGCAGACCAGGGGGGTCGGGATACAATGAGCAGTTCTTC
abundance: NA; v_gene: TRBV27; j_gene: TRBJ2-4; d_gene: TRBD2; CDR3aa: CASSLSPGRTSGKNIQYF; CDR3nt: TGTGCCAGCAGTTTATCCCCAGGACGGACTAGCGGAAAAAACATTCAGTACTTC
abundance: NA; v_gene: TRBV5-1; j_gene: TRBJ2-7; d_gene: NA; CDR3aa: CASSLSGPYEQYF; CDR3nt: TGCGCCAGCAGCTTAAGCGGTCCCTACGAGCAGTACTTC
abundance: NA; v_gene: TRBV7-2; j_gene: TRBJ2-5; d_gene: TRBD1; CDR3aa: CASSLDPRTGGRETQYF; CDR3nt: TGTGCCAGCAGCTTAGATCCTAGAACAGGGGGCAGAGAGACCCAGTACTTC
abundance: NA; v_gene: TRBV11-2; j_gene: TRBJ2-1; d_gene: TRBD2; CDR3aa: CASSLDRGGEQFF; CDR3nt: TGTGCCAGCAGCTTAGATCGGGGGGGGGAACAGTTCTTC
abundance: NA; v_gene: TRBV29-1; j_gene: TRBJ2-7; d_gene: TRBD2; CDR3aa: CSVEGRERSEQYF; CDR3nt: TGCAGCGTTGAGGGGCGGGAGCGAAGCGAGCAGTACTTC
abundance: NA; v_gene: TRBV18; j_gene: TRBJ2-7; d_gene: TRBD1; CDR3aa: CASSPGTGKYEQYF; CDR3nt: TGTGCCAGCTCACCAGGGACAGGGAAGTACGAGCAGTACTTC
abundance: NA; v_gene: TRBV2; j_gene: TRBJ2-1; d_gene: TRBD2; CDR3aa: CASSEGLAGGDNEQFF; CDR3nt: TGTGCCAGCAGTGAAGGGCTAGCGGGAGGGGACAATGAGCAGTTCTTC
abundance: NA; v_gene: TRBV27; j_gene: TRBJ1-1; d_gene: TRBD1; CDR3aa: CASTNTGGLAFF; CDR3nt: TGTGCCAGCACCAATACAGGGGGTCTAGCTTTCTTT
abundance: NA; v_gene: TRBV9; j_gene: TRBJ2-7; d_gene: TRBD2; CDR3aa: CASSPRGVAGSEQYF; CDR3nt: TGTGCCAGCAGCCCCCGTGGGGTAGCGGGATCCGAGCAGTACTTC
abundance: once; v_gene: TRBV12-5; j_gene: TRBJ1-2; d_gene: NA; CDR3aa: CASGLVGQSYGYTF; CDR3nt: TGTGCTAGTGGTTTGGTTGGGCAGAGCTATGGCTACACCTTC
abundance: NA; v_gene: TRBV28; j_gene: TRBJ2-1; d_gene: TRBD2; CDR3aa: CASNNPGTSVFNEQFF; CDR3nt: TGTGCCAGCAACAACCCCGGGACTAGCGTCTTTAATGAGCAGTTCTTC
abundance: once; v_gene: TRBV5-1; j_gene: TRBJ2-5; d_gene: NA; CDR3aa: CASSGAGQETQYF; CDR3nt: TGCGCCAGCAGTGGGGCGGGACAAGAGACCCAGTACTTC
abundance: NA; v_gene: TRBV27; j_gene: TRBJ1-1; d_gene: NA; CDR3aa: CASGYPAGREAFF; CDR3nt: TGTGCCAGCGGATATCCGGCAGGGCGTGAAGCTTTCTTT
abundance: NA; v_gene: TRBV9; j_gene: TRBJ1-1; d_gene: NA; CDR3aa: CASSVVPYGNTEAFF; CDR3nt: TGTGCCAGCAGCGTAGTGCCCTACGGGAACACTGAAGCTTTCTTT
abundance: few; v_gene: TRBV6-5; j_gene: TRBJ1-1; d_gene: NA; CDR3aa: CASSLQVALGTEAFF; CDR3nt: TGTGCCAGCAGCCTACAGGTGGCCTTGGGCACTGAAGCTTTCTTT
abundance: NA; v_gene: TRBV27; j_gene: TRBJ2-2; d_gene: TRBD2; CDR3aa: CASSPGLAGGPHTGELFF; CDR3nt: TGTGCCAGCAGCCCGGGACTAGCGGGAGGGCCGCACACCGGGGAGCTGTTTTTT
abundance: NA; v_gene: TRBV9; j_gene: TRBJ1-1; d_gene: NA; CDR3aa: CASSLLVDNTEAFF; CDR3nt: TGTGCCAGCAGCTTACTGGTTGATAACACTGAAGCTTTCTTT
abundance: NA; v_gene: TRBV20-1; j_gene: TRBJ2-3; d_gene: TRBD1; CDR3aa: CSARMADRGYF; CDR3nt: TGCAGTGCTAGAATGGCGGACAGGGGGTATTTT
abundance: NA; v_gene: TRBV19; j_gene: TRBJ1-1; d_gene: NA; CDR3aa: CASSKGAGLMNTEAFF; CDR3nt: TGTGCCAGTAGTAAAGGGGCAGGGCTCATGAACACTGAAGCTTTCTTT
abundance: NA; v_gene: TRBV6-5; j_gene: TRBJ2-7; d_gene: NA; CDR3aa: CASSPSLGFGEQYF; CDR3nt: TGTGCCAGCAGTCCGTCCCTCGGGTTCGGCGAGCAGTACTTC
abundance: NA; v_gene: TRBV18; j_gene: TRBJ2-7; d_gene: TRBD2; CDR3aa: CASSPPPGGYEQYF; CDR3nt: TGTGCCAGCTCACCCCCCCCGGGGGGGTACGAGCAGTACTTC
abundance: NA; v_gene: TRBV5-6; j_gene: TRBJ2-1; d_gene: NA; CDR3aa: CASSLYSEATSTLNEQFF; CDR3nt: TGTGCCAGCAGCTTGTATAGCGAGGCGACTAGTACTTTGAATGAGCAGTTCTTC
abundance: few; v_gene: TRBV27; j_gene: TRBJ2-2; d_gene: TRBD2; CDR3aa: CASSPAGEGTGELFF; CDR3nt: TGTGCCAGCAGTCCGGCGGGAGAGGGCACCGGGGAGCTGTTTTTT
abundance: NA; v_gene: TRBV6-5; j_gene: TRBJ2-2; d_gene: NA; CDR3aa: CASSYSSGTGELFF; CDR3nt: TGTGCCAGCAGTTACTCCAGTGGTACCGGGGAGCTGTTTTTT
abundance: NA; v_gene: TRBV11-2; j_gene: TRBJ1-5; d_gene: TRBD1; CDR3aa: CASSPGTVSNQPQHF; CDR3nt: TGTGCCAGCAGCCCCGGGACAGTGAGCAATCAGCCCCAGCATTTT
abundance: NA; v_gene: TRBV27; j_gene: TRBJ2-1; d_gene: TRBD2; CDR3aa: CASSSRLAGYNEQFF; CDR3nt: TGTGCCAGCAGTTCCCGACTAGCGGGATACAATGAGCAGTTCTTC
abundance: once; v_gene: TRBV6-5; j_gene: TRBJ1-5; d_gene: TRBD1; CDR3aa: CASSQDRGPNQPQHF; CDR3nt: TGTGCCAGCAGTCAAGACAGGGGCCCCAATCAGCCCCAGCATTTT
abundance: NA; v_gene: TRBV7-3; j_gene: TRBJ1-2; d_gene: TRBD1; CDR3aa: CASSHGQGAGYTF; CDR3nt: TGTGCCAGCAGCCATGGACAGGGGGCTGGCTACACCTTC
abundance: NA; v_gene: TRBV7-2; j_gene: TRBJ2-5; d_gene: TRBD1; CDR3aa: CASSWDSGETQYF; CDR3nt: TGTGCCAGCAGCTGGGACAGTGGGGAGACCCAGTACTTC